This TCR beta chain was captured in a study of blood T cell repertoires in COVID-19. Whole-study context: The United States, Italy and Spain supplied acute and convalescent COVID-19 samples. T cells, B-cell-depleted T cells, or PBMCs provided the cDNA or gDNA that served as material.

Repertoires were generated with immunoSEQ multiplex PCR, while TCRdb's copy carries only in-frame clones and drops some. The sample shows about 190,000 clones, 90% of them seen only once. V lost 3 bases and J lost 5, with 13 bases in between. The CDR3 is 14 residues long. Per the germline V gene, CDR1 is MDHEN and CDR2 is SYDVKM. This clone showed up just once. The clonotype originates from a man in his forties or fifties with acute or convalescent COVID-19. Material for sequencing was peripheral blood. This chain links TRBV28 with TRBJ1-1, with a weak D call TRBD1 (5 bases). CDR3 residues: CASSFPGGVTEAFF. DNA for the CDR3: TGTGCCAGCAGTTTCCCTGGGGGGGTTACTGAAGCTTTCTTT.